The source of this T cell receptor (beta chain) is a study of human T cells and chemical hapten exposure. Overall study: Doses of diphenylcyclopropenone went to the patients' scalps weekly throughout the approximately 25-week study.

The V end lost 2 bases, the J end lost 4 bases, and 6 bases lay between the germline ends. The CDR3 sequence is 13 residues long. In germline, CDR1 is SGHVS, CDR2 FQNEAQ. Unique molecular identifiers were attached to individual cDNA molecules during library preparation. In the original analysis: TCRs per sample had a median of 95,638 and ranged from 23,224 to 690,600. Each CDR3 protein gets one entry after TCRdb re-called the RACE reads with MiXCR. The V and J calls and clone size come from TCRdb's table, not from the authors' own analysis. The sample has about 92,000 distinct CDR3 sequences; about 11% are singletons. This clonotype was observed many times. The time point here: patch test 3, about 24 weeks after DPC sensitization. Described treatment: therapeutic diphenylcyclopropenone sensitization with weekly scalp DPC. Drawing of blood took place ahead of applying each patch test.

The receptor's source is a woman between 25 and 40 years old with alopecia areata. Some clones in this sample may be carry-over from other donors' samples. The sequenced sample was whole blood, obtained in connection with sensitization to the hapten diphenylcyclopropenone (DPC). The chain combines TRBV7-8 with TRBJ1-5; no reliable D call. DNA for the CDR3: TGTGCCAGCAGCTTAAGAGGGAATCAGCCCCAGCATTTT. Its translation is CASSLRGNQPQHF.